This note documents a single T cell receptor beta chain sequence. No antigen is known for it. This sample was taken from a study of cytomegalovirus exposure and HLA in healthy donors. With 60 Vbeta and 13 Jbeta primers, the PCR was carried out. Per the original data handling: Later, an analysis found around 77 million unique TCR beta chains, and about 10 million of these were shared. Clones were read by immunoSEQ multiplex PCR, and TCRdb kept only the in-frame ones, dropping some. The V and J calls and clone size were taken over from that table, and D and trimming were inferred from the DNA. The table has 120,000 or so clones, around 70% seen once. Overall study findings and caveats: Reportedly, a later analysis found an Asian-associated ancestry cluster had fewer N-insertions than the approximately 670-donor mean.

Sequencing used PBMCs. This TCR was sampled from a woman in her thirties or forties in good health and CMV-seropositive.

CDR3 nucleotide sequence: TGCGCCAGCAGCTTAGGACACTCAGCTAACTATGGCTACACCTTC. Translating gives CASSLGHSANYGYTF. The chain employs TRBV5-1 and TRBJ1-2, with D maybe TRBD1 (5 bases). V gave up 2 bases and J gave up 0 bases, with 11 bases separating them. The germline V gene encodes CDR1 SGHRS and CDR2 YFSETQ. The CDR3 sequence is 15 residues long.